Shown below are 18 T cell receptor beta chains from a single sample sequenced in a study of shared clonotypes between healthy human individuals (dated by TCRdb to 2020 to 2022). Library preparation was by the immunoSEQ multiplex PCR assay. TCRdb provides this immuneACCESS table in a form limited to in-frame rearrangements. Some clones are lacking; in checked studies, under half of them reflect an unresolved V gene, and why the rest are absent is not known. The sample yields 2,100,000 or so clones; 90% to 97% were counted once. The ten largest account for around 0.13% of the sample. Specimen: naive CD4+ T cells sorted from blood. The cell subset or site label corresponds to: CD45RA+ positively selected. The source is a young man in good health.

J is TRBJ1-1 and V is TRBV6-5, with 7 bases identical to TRBD1. The CDR3 contains 14 residues. Germline values: CDR1 MNHEY, CDR2 SVGAGI. J gave up 6 bases and V 7 bases, and 11 bases lay outside the gene matches. CDR3 DNA: TGTGCCAGCACCTTAGACAGGGTTGCCTCTGAAGCTTTCTTT. Amino acid sequence: CASTLDRVASEAFF.

This rearrangement joins TRBV2 to TRBJ2-2; a weak D match, TRBD1 (6 bases). Trimming shortened V by 4 bases and J by 1 base, and 10 bases separated the two germline ends. The germline gives CDR1 SNHLY, CDR2 FYNNEI. There are 15 residues in the CDR3. CDR3 coding DNA: TGTGCCAGCAGTGCCGGCAGGGGGAACACCGGGGAGCTGTTTTTT. Residues: CASSAGRGNTGELFF. The variable domain in full, completed from reference TRBV2 and TRBJ2-2, reads EPEVTQTPSHQVTQMGQEVILRCVPISNHLYFYWYRQILGQKVEFLVSFYNNEISEKSEIFDDQFSVERPDGSNFTLKIRSTKLEDSAMYFCASSAGRGNTGELFFGEGSRLTVL.

This chain connects TRBV2 to TRBJ2-7; 10 bases match TRBD1. The CDR3 length is 14 residues. V lost 6 bases to trimming and J lost 6 bases; unmatched junction nucleotides: 8. Germline V lookup: CDR1 SNHLY, CDR2 FYNNEI. This CDR3 reads CASRVGTGEGEQYF. CDR3 nucleotide sequence: TGTGCCAGCAGGGTAGGGACAGGGGAAGGCGAGCAGTACTTC.

The chain links TRBV19 to TRBJ2-1, with TRBD2 matching over 12 bases. The V segment lost 5 bases and the J segment 3 bases; nucleotides outside the gene matches: 5. Germline loops: CDR1 LNHDA, CDR2 SQIVND (reference sequence). This CDR3 contains 16 residues. In DNA, the CDR3 is TGTGCCAGTAGTCCCCGGACTAGCGGGAACTACAATGAGCAGTTCTTC. Residues: CASSPRTSGNYNEQFF.

A word on this clone: The identical CDR3 is also encoded by other nucleotide sequences in the sample. The chain links TRBV30 to TRBJ2-7; D could derive from TRBD1 or TRBD2 (5 bases each). CDR1 is GTSNPN and CDR2 is SVGIG in the germline V gene (reference sequence). V gave up 5 bases and J gave up 3 bases, with 11 bases separating them. This CDR3 spans 12 amino acids. The DNA for the CDR3 is TGTGCCTGGCGGGGCGGTAGCTACGAGCAGTACTTC. Amino acid sequence: CAWRGGSYEQYF.

The count of this clone is one. The J gene is TRBJ2-7, the V gene TRBV9; a weak D match, TRBD1 (6 bases). Germline values: CDR1 SGDLS, CDR2 YYNGEE. V lost 0 bases to trimming and J lost 2 bases, with 12 bases between them. This CDR3 comprises 15 residues. The CDR3: CASSVGGTNTYEQYF. In nucleotides, the CDR3 is TGTGCCAGCAGCGTAGGTGGGACAAACACCTACGAGCAGTACTTC.

CDR3 sequence (DNA): TGTGCCAGCAGCTCGATAGCGGGAGGCCTAAAAGAATACAATGAGCAGTTCTTC. Residues: CASSSIAGGLKEYNEQFF. The chain uses TRBV11-2 and TRBJ2-1, with 10 nucleotides matching TRBD2. CDR1 and CDR2 from the germline V gene are SGHAT and FQNNGV. This CDR3 has 18 residues. The V and J ends lost 4 bases and 4 bases, in that order; junction bases with no gene match: 13.

This chain links TRBV4-2 with TRBJ2-1; tentatively, D is TRBD2 (5 bases). The CDR3 has 16 amino acids. CDR1 LGHNA and CDR2 YNFKEQ come from the germline V gene. The V and J ends lost 0 bases and 10 bases respectively, with 19 bases between them. CDR3 residues: CASSQDLRGKADEQFF. The CDR3 DNA reads TGTGCCAGCAGCCAAGATCTCCGGGGTAAAGCCGACGAGCAGTTCTTC.

As concerns this clone: Other DNA sequences within the sample encode an identical CDR3. The chain has TRBV6-1 and TRBJ1-1; 7 bases are a match to TRBD1. The V and J ends lost 0 bases and 0 bases, in that order; junction bases with no gene match: 1. Germline CDR1 and CDR2: MNHNS and SASEGT. CDR3 size: 15 residues. CDR3 DNA sequence: TGTGCCAGCAGTGAAGCGGGACAGCTGAACACTGAAGCTTTCTTT. This codes for CASSEAGQLNTEAFF.

This clone was found once. This chain uses TRBV28 with TRBJ2-7; D is unclear. Germline V CDR1 and CDR2: MDHEN, SYDVKM. Trimming took off 9 bases at V and 0 bases at J, with 9 bases between the two ends. The length of the CDR3 is 12 residues. CDR3 DNA: TGTGCCAGTGGGCGTATCTCCTACGAGCAGTACTTC. This sequence encodes CASGRISYEQYF.

The rearrangement links TRBV2 to TRBJ2-7; D may correspond to TRBD1 or TRBD2 (5 bases each). CDR1 is SNHLY and CDR2 is FYNNEI in the germline V gene. This CDR3 contains 14 residues. With 3 bases removed from V and 1 base from J, the gap between germline ends came to 10 bases. DNA of the CDR3: TGTGCCAGCAGTGAGGGGGACGTATCCTACGAGCAGTACTTC. It encodes CASSEGDVSYEQYF.

Regarding this clone: The same CDR3 is also encoded by other DNA sequences in this sample. J is TRBJ2-7 and V is TRBV10-3, with D possibly being TRBD1 (5 bases). Germline CDR1 and CDR2: ENHRY and SYGVKD. V lost 3 bases, J lost 3 bases, and 12 bases lay in between. CDR3 length equals 14 residues. CDR3 amino acids: CAISEGQGSYEQYF. For the CDR3, the DNA is TGTGCCATCAGTGAAGGGCAGGGCAGCTACGAGCAGTACTTC.

This clone occurred once. This sequence joins TRBV7-9 and TRBJ1-2; TRBD1 might be the D (5 bases). The V end was cut by 10 bases, the J end by 6 bases, with 15 bases between. CDR3 size: 12 residues. Germline V lookup: CDR1 SEHNR, CDR2 FQNEAQ (reference sequence). CDR3 sequence reads: CAIQTAYDGYTF. The CDR3 DNA follows: TGTGCCATCCAGACAGCGTACGATGGCTACACCTTC.

The table lists this clone with a count of one. This chain connects TRBV18 to TRBJ1-1; D ambiguous. This CDR3 has 13 residues. In germline, CDR1 is KGHSH, CDR2 LQKENI. CDR3 in DNA: TGTGCTTCTGCGGCCAACTCGAACACTGAAGCTTTCTTT. Protein sequence: CASAANSNTEAFF.

The genes are TRBV9 and TRBJ1-4; D is perhaps TRBD1 (5 bases). The CDR3 is 14 residues long. The V and J ends lost 5 bases and 8 bases respectively, with 16 bases between them. Germline lookup yields CDR1 SGDLS and CDR2 YYNGEE. The CDR3 loop is CASSDLTGGEKLFF. The CDR3 DNA follows: TGTGCCAGCAGTGACCTCACGGGGGGAGAAAAACTGTTTTTT.

The J gene is TRBJ1-3, the V gene TRBV28; D gene uncertain. The germline V gene encodes CDR1 MDHEN and CDR2 SYDVKM. The CDR3 is made up of 13 amino acids. V was pared by 11 bases and J by 0 bases, with 11 bases between. The DNA of the CDR3 is TGTGCCTGCCGGAAGAGCTCTGGAAACACCATATATTTT. Its protein product is CACRKSSGNTIYF.

This chain joins TRBV11-2 and TRBJ2-7; no clear D. V shed 5 bases and J shed 5 bases, with 10 bases lying between them. Germline V gene sequence: CDR1 SGHAT, CDR2 FQNNGV. This CDR3 spans 12 amino acids. The CDR3 sequence is CASSEQRNEQYF. The CDR3 DNA sequence: TGTGCCAGCAGCGAACAAAGGAACGAGCAGTACTTC.

V usage is TRBV28 and J usage is TRBJ1-2; D not resolved. The V and J ends lost 3 bases and 8 bases respectively, with 10 bases between them. The CDR3 has 12 residues. CDR1 MDHEN and CDR2 SYDVKM come from the germline V gene. The chain's CDR3 is CASSLVERGYTF. In DNA, the CDR3 is TGTGCCAGCAGTTTGGTGGAGCGGGGCTACACCTTC.